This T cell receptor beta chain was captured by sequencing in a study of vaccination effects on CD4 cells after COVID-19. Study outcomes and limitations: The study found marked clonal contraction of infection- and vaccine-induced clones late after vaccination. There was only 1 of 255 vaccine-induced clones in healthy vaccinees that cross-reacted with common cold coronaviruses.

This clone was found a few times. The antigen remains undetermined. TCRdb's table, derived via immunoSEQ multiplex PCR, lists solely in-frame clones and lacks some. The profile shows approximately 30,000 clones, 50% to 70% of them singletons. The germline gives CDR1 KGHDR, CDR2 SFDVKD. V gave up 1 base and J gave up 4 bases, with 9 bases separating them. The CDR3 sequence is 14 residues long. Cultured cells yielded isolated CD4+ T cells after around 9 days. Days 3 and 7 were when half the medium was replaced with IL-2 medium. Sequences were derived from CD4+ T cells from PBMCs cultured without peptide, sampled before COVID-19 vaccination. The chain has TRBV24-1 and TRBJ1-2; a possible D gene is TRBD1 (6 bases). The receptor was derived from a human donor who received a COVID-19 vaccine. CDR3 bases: TGTGCCACCAGTGATTTCGACAGGTCCTATGGCTACACCTTC. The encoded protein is CATSDFDRSYGYTF.